This TCR beta chain was obtained from a study of control samples from healthy donors and cancer patients. Worth noting for this clone: A read error may account for a junction end that differs from germline.

Per germline, CDR1 GTSNPN and CDR2 SVGIG (reference sequence). CDR3 length: 17 residues. Profiled with immunoSEQ multiplex PCR; TCRdb holds only in-frame clones, not every one. The profile shows over 90,000 clones, roughly 90% of them singletons. This TCR came from a man aged 55 to 70 with lung cancer. Sequences were obtained from PBMCs. The chain uses TRBV30 and TRBJ1-5, with 8 bases lining up with TRBD1. This chain's CDR3 is CAWSPLRTGRGNQPQHF. Here the CDR3 DNA reads TGTGCCTGGAGTCCTTTACGGACAGGGAGAGGCAATCAACCCCAGCATTTT.